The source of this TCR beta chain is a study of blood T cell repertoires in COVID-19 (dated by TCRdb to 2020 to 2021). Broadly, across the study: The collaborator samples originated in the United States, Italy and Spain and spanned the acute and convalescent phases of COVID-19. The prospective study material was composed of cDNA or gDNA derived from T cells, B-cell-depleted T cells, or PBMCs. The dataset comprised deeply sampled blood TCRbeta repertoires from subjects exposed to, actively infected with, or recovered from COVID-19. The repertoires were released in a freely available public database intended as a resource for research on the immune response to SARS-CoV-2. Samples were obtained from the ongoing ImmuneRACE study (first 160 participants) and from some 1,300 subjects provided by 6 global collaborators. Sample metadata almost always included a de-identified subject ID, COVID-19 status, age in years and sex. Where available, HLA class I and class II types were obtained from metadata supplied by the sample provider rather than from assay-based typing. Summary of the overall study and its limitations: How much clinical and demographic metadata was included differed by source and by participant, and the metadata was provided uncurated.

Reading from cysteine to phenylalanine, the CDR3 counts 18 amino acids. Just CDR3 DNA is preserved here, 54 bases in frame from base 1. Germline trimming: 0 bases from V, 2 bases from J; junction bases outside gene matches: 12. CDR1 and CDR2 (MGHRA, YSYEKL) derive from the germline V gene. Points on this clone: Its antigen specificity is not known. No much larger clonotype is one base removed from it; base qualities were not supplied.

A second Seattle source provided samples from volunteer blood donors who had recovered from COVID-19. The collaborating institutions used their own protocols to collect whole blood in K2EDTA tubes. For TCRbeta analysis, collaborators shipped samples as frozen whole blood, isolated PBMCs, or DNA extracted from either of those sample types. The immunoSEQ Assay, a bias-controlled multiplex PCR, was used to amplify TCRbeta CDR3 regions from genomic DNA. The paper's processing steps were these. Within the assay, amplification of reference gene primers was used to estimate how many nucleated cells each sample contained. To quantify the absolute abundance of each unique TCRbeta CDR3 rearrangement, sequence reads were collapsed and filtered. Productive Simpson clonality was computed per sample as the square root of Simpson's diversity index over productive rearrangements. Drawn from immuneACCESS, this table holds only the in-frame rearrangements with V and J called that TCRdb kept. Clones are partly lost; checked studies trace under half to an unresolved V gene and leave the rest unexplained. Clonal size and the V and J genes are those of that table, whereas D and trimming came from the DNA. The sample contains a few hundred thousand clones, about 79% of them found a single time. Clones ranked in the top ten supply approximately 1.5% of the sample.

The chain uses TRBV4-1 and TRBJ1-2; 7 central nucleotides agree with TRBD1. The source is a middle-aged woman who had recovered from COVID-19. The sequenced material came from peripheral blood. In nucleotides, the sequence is TGCGCCAGCAGCCAAGAGGAGGGGACAGTCTTCTTAAACTATGGCTACACCTTC. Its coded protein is CASSQEEGTVFLNYGYTF.